The 10 T cell receptor beta chains presented below share a single source sample, sequenced in a study of somatic mutations in cytotoxic T cells in rheumatoid arthritis. Sequencing used immunoSEQ multiplex PCR; TCRdb keeps in-frame clones, though not all of them. The repertoire holds 6,500 to 7,500 clones, with around four fifths as singletons. Sequencing used CD8+ T cells sorted from blood. These receptors all stem from an adult with rheumatoid arthritis.

Points on this clone: A read error may produce the germline difference seen at one junction end. The chain couples TRBV2 to TRBJ2-3, with TRBD1 matching 7 bases. This CDR3 has 10 residues. Germline CDR1 SNHLY, CDR2 FYNNEI. The CDR3 DNA follows: TGTGCCAGCTCGGGAAGGGGACAGCCCTTT. Protein product: CASSGRGQPF. The whole variable domain, remainder taken from reference TRBV2 and TRBJ2-3, is EPEVTQTPSHQVTQMGQEVILRCVPISNHLYFYWYRQILGQKVEFLVSFYNNEISEKSEIFDDQFSVERPDGSNFTLKIRSTKLEDSAMYFCASSGRGQPFGPGTRLTVL.

V is TRBV10-2 and J is TRBJ1-1; tentative D call: TRBD1 (5 bases). Germline CDR1 is WSHSY and CDR2 is SAAADI. With 5 bases removed from V and 0 bases from J, the gap between germline ends came to 10 bases. The CDR3 runs 14 residues. DNA of the CDR3: TGCGCCAGCAGTTCCTCAGGGCTGAACACTGAAGCTTTCTTT. Its protein product is CASSSSGLNTEAFF.

The V and J genes are TRBV7-3 and TRBJ2-3; D gene ambiguous. CDR1 SGHTA and CDR2 FQGTGA come from the germline V gene. V was cut by 5 bases and J by 2 bases, with 8 bases left in between. CDR3 length: 13 amino acids. Written as DNA, the CDR3 is TGTGCCAGCAGCAACAGCATCACAGATACGCAGTATTTT. This gives the protein CASSNSITDTQYF.

This clone was recorded a few times. The rearrangement joins TRBV7-2 to TRBJ1-5; D call uncertain. Germline V gene data show CDR1 as SGHTA and CDR2 as FQGNSA. The V end lost 2 bases, the J end lost 11 bases, and 13 bases lay between the germline ends. The CDR3 consists of 13 residues. The CDR3 region is CASSLFPTVAQHF. The DNA of the CDR3 is TGTGCCAGCAGCTTATTCCCCACGGTGGCCCAGCATTTT.

This chain uses TRBV28 with TRBJ2-3, with D unclear. CDR3 length: 12 amino acids. V lost 10 bases to trimming and J lost 4 bases, with 12 bases between them. Germline V lookup: CDR1 MDHEN, CDR2 SYDVKM. Here the CDR3 DNA reads TGTGCCACCCTGGGCCCTCCAGATACGCAGTATTTT. As protein: CATLGPPDTQYF.

The genes are TRBV28 and TRBJ2-3; TRBD2 agrees at 7 bases. The CDR3 has 15 residues. Germline V gene lookup returns CDR1 MDHEN and CDR2 SYDVKM. Trimming at V came to 2 bases and at J to 5 bases, leaving 7 bases not matched to a gene. CDR3 sequence: CASSLRQGGRDTQYF. CDR3 sequence (DNA): TGTGCCAGCAGTTTACGGCAGGGAGGGAGAGATACGCAGTATTTT.

The J gene is TRBJ2-1, the V gene TRBV4-2; D may be TRBD2 (6 bases). Trimming stripped 0 bases from V and 6 bases from J, with 12 bases between. The CDR3 runs 15 residues. In germline, CDR1 is LGHNA, CDR2 YNFKEQ. CDR3 in amino acids: CASSQEQTSSNEQFF. The CDR3 coding sequence is TGTGCCAGCAGCCAAGAACAAACTAGCTCCAATGAGCAGTTCTTC.

This rearrangement joins TRBV11-2 to TRBJ2-7; 8 bases line up with TRBD2. The V gene's germline CDR1 is SGHAT and CDR2 FQNNGV. The CDR3 has 13 residues. V lost 5 bases, J lost 7 bases, and 7 bases stayed unmatched. DNA of the CDR3: TGTGCCAGCAGCCCCGGACTAGCAGCTGAGCAGTACGTC. It yields the protein CASSPGLAAEQYV.

The chain uses TRBV7-9 and TRBJ1-6; TRBD1 agrees at 9 bases. Per the germline V gene, CDR1 is SEHNR and CDR2 is FQNEAQ (reference sequence). The J segment lost 4 bases and the V segment lost 2 bases, leaving 12 bases of the junction unmatched. The CDR3 has 19 amino acids. CDR3 region: CASSLYVIGQGTYNSPLHF. The CDR3 nucleotides read TGTGCCAGCAGCTTATATGTCATCGGACAGGGGACTTATAATTCACCCCTCCACTTT.

CDR3 sequence (DNA): TGTGCCAGCAGTTTACGGGCGGAGGGAAACACCATATATTTT. Translated, it gives CASSLRAEGNTIYF. The chain combines TRBV27 with TRBJ1-3; D not certain. CDR3 length equals 14 residues. Looked up from germline, CDR1 is MNHEY and CDR2 is SMNVEV (reference sequence). Trimming removed 2 bases at V and 4 bases at J, with 9 bases between.